This T cell receptor (beta chain) was found in a study of T cell responses to AZD1222 COVID-19 vaccine (dated by TCRdb to 2020 to 2023). Study-wide context: A total of 230 to 250 trial participants underwent TCR sequencing, of whom nearly 210 received two doses of AZD1222 and some 25 received two doses of the MenACWY control vaccine. Trial participants were enrolled by age into subgroups of 18-55, 56-69 and 70-plus years, and around 150, 29 and 61 TCR-sequenced participants, respectively, were included in these subgroups.

Worth noting for this clone: Its antigen is not yet known. No base qualities exist here, and no much larger clone lies one base off it.

The CDR3 regions of human TCRbeta chains were analyzed by immunosequencing. The authors' analysis ran thus. Repertoire TCRs were checked for matches against a reference library of SARS-CoV-2-specific TCRs that had been generated using the MIRA antigen-specificity platform. Breadth was defined as the fraction of unique TCRs that were SARS-CoV-2-associated, and depth was defined as the fraction of total T cells that were SARS-CoV-2-associated. Using the MIRA data, each spike-specific TCR was mapped to the spike region that the TCR reacts to and placed in a CD4 or CD8 class. Log10-transformed breadth and depth values were compared by one-way ANOVA with Sidak's multiple comparisons tests. TCRdb obtained this table from immuneACCESS and retained in-frame rearrangements with V and J assigned. These tables miss some clones; where compared with another copy, unresolved V genes account for less than half of the shortfall, and the remainder is unexplained. D and trimming come from the DNA, and the V and J calls and clone size come from that table. The sample table holds 65,000 to 85,000 clones, of which about 87% were seen once. The ten largest clonotypes hold more than 8.5% of the sample.

The study at large found these results: No day 14 peak-response samples were available, so repertoires were characterized only after the peak T cell response. Nearly half of unique spike-specific TCRs reportedly recognized epitopes outside regions mutated in the B.1.351 and B.1.1.7 variants. The 56-69-year group was small, and its depth increase did not reach significance, likely because of low power. After two AZD1222 doses, both the breadth and the depth of spike-specific TCRs were significantly higher than at day 0 and than in MenACWY recipients. Only five or six AZD1222 recipients were SARS-CoV-2 seropositive at baseline, limiting conclusions about previously exposed vaccinees. Participants were mostly white British and included more females than males, and it was suggested by the authors that clonal diversity may have been underestimated. The whole spike protein was spanned by vaccine-associated CD4 TCRs, and dominant responses were seen in regions 160-218 and 743-854.

Trimming costs V 2 bases and J 3 bases, and their ends lie 13 bases apart. CDR1 and CDR2 (LNHDA, SQIVND) derive from the germline V gene (reference sequence). The CDR3 sequence holds 15 residues, the cysteine and phenylalanine included. The read is trimmed to its CDR3 DNA, 45 bases read in frame from base 1. The sample's time point label is to be understood as: about 28 days (+/-7) after the second vaccine dose. Sample treatment or condition, as interpreted from the label and publication: meningococcal conjugate vaccine given as trial control. Samples from vaccinated people were obtained from the UK trials COV001 and COV002, which included a single-blind randomized controlled phase 2/3 trial of AZD1222 (ChAdOx1 nCoV-19) in healthy adults. For TCRbeta chain sequencing, PBMC samples from trial participants were taken at day 0 and at day 28 after the second dose.

The TCR originated in an adult who received the MenACWY meningococcal vaccine as a control. This chain joins TRBV19 to TRBJ1-1, with no D gene named confidently. Specimen: peripheral blood, collected 28 days after the second dose of the MenACWY control vaccine. DNA sequence: TGTGCCAGTAGTATAAGGTCCCCCCTAGACACTGAAGCTTTCTTT. Translated, this is CASSIRSPLDTEAFF.